This TCR beta chain appears in the sequencing data of a study of blood T cell repertoires in COVID-19. At the level of the study: T cells, B-cell-depleted T cells, or PBMCs provided the cDNA or gDNA that served as material.

The ends were cut back, 2 bases at V and 3 bases at J, with 9 bases in the middle. The CDR3 is 13 residues long. CDR1 and CDR2 from the germline V gene are SGHDT and YYEEEE. In the study's own analysis: Estimation of nucleated cell counts relied on the amplification of reference gene primers. Profiling relied on immunoSEQ multiplex PCR, and the TCRdb table lists in-frame clones only, not all of them. The D gene and trimming were derived from the DNA, and the V and J assignments and clone size from that table. Seen here are about 130,000 clones, roughly 83% observed once, and the top ten hold roughly 3%.

The gene calls are TRBV5-6 and TRBJ2-7; TRBD1 is a possible D gene (6 bases). This receptor was identified in an elderly woman with acute or convalescent COVID-19. The sample consisted of peripheral blood. Here the CDR3 reads CASSFGRGYEQYF. CDR3 DNA sequence: TGTGCCAGCAGCTTCGGCAGGGGCTACGAGCAGTACTTC.